This TCR beta chain was sequenced in a study of vaccination and CD4 T cells after COVID-19. With the Oncomine TCR Beta short-read assay, DNA from cultured CD4+ T cells was sequenced. After culture, CD4+ T cells served as the source for genomic DNA extraction. TCRdb redid the calling of the PCR reads with MiXCR, one entry per CDR3 protein. The sample lists 6,000 or so distinct CDR3 sequences, just under 45% occurring once. Study-wide results and limits: Convalescent patients saw a median about 90% of their reactive clones show up only after vaccination. A relatively small number of convalescent patients were studied, and no early post-infection timepoints were included.

This clonotype was detected only a few times. Its target is unknown. Treatment indicated: roughly 10-day PBMC culture with coronavirus spike peptide pools or control peptides (ViraFEST assay). Prior to the COVID-19 pandemic (2011-2018), the unexposed donor's CD4+ T cells were collected. Sample: CD4+ T cells from blood, cultured in vitro. The source is a human donor in good health.

CDR3 coding DNA: TGCAGCGCAACCAGGGACTCGACTAACTATGGCTACACCTTC. Protein product: CSATRDSTNYGYTF. V and J are TRBV29-1 and TRBJ1-2; tentative D call: TRBD1 (5 bases). This CDR3 has 14 amino acids. The germline gives CDR1 SQVTM, CDR2 ANQGSEA. Trimming left V 7 bases short and J 0 bases short, with 15 bases between.